The sequence of this T cell receptor beta chain was determined in a study of blood T cell repertoires in COVID-19. Generated by immunoSEQ multiplex PCR, the TCRdb table keeps only in-frame clones and is missing some. The sample lists approximately 500,000 clones; approximately 87% were seen once. The CDR3 is 17 residues long. Germline CDR1 reads SGHRS; CDR2 reads YFSETQ. The ends were cut back, 1 base at V and 0 bases at J, with 16 bases in the middle. J is TRBJ1-1 and V is TRBV5-1; D is unclear. This sequence originates from a woman aged 35 to 49 who had recovered from COVID-19. The sequencing sample was made of PBMCs or T cells enriched from blood (not recorded which). CDR3 residues: CASSLMSYGSLNTEAFF. The CDR3 region has the DNA TGCGCCAGCAGCTTGATGTCCTACGGGAGCCTGAACACTGAAGCTTTCTTT.